The 16 T cell receptor beta chains below all came from one sample that was sequenced in a study of blood T cell repertoires in COVID-19. Libraries were prepared by immunoSEQ multiplex PCR; TCRdb keeps only in-frame clonotypes and omits some of them. Counted here are more than 300,000 clones, around 87% occurring once; the ten biggest clones make up about 10%. The sequenced sample was peripheral blood. The receptors were gathered from a woman in her twenties or thirties with COVID-19, enrolled during active disease.

The genes are TRBV7-8 and TRBJ2-7; 13 nucleotides agree with TRBD2. In germline, CDR1 is SGHVS, CDR2 FQNEAQ. The CDR3 runs to 16 residues. The junction had 5 bases not matched to a gene; V was cut back by 3 bases and J by 3 bases. In DNA, the CDR3 is TGTGCCAGCAGCTTCGGGACTAGCGGGACCGGCTACGAGCAGTACTTC. As protein: CASSFGTSGTGYEQYF. The complete variable domain, with remaining parts taken from reference TRBV7-8 and TRBJ2-7, reads GAGVSQSPRYKVAKRGQDVALRCDPISGHVSLFWYQQALGQGPEFLTYFQNEAQLDKSGLPSDRFFAERPEGSVSTLKIQRTQQEDSAVYLCASSFGTSGTGYEQYFGPGTRLTVT.

This clone came up a few times. V usage is TRBV9 and J usage is TRBJ1-5, with 8 positions matching TRBD1. Trimming at V came to 4 bases and at J to 1 base, leaving 4 bases not matched to a gene. CDR1 and CDR2 (germline): SGDLS, YYNGEE. There are 15 residues in the CDR3. The CDR3, as DNA: TGTGCCAGCAGCAAGACAGGGGTGAGCAATCAGCCCCAGCATTTT. Protein: CASSKTGVSNQPQHF.

V is TRBV27 and J is TRBJ2-6; possibly TRBD1 for D (5 bases). The CDR3 has 15 residues. In germline, CDR1 is MNHEY, CDR2 SMNVEV (reference sequence). V was trimmed by 6 bases and J by 2 bases, leaving 11 bases between them. The CDR3: CASRRQIPGANVLTF. The CDR3 DNA reads TGTGCCAGCAGGCGACAGATCCCTGGGGCCAACGTCCTGACTTTC.

CDR3 bases: TGTGCCAGCAGCGTAGATGAAAGGGAGTACCAAGAGACCCAGTACTTC. This codes for CASSVDEREYQETQYF. The chain combines TRBV9 with TRBJ2-5, with a possible D match to TRBD2 (5 bases). Germline V gene sequence: CDR1 SGDLS, CDR2 YYNGEE. This CDR3 spans 16 amino acids. Between the trimmed V and J ends, which lost 0 bases and 0 bases, there was a span of 12 bases.

In its sample, this clone was seen a few times. V is TRBV5-4 and J is TRBJ1-1, with 7 bases identical to TRBD1. From germline, CDR1 is SGHNT and CDR2 YYREEE (reference sequence). The length of the CDR3 is 14 residues. V trimming: 5 bases; J trimming: 0 bases; junction bases outside the gene matches: 4. The CDR3 nucleotides read TGTGCCAGCAGTGCGGGACAGATGAACACTGAAGCTTTCTTT. Translating gives CASSAGQMNTEAFF.

This chain connects TRBV23-1 to TRBJ2-7; D remains unclear. TRBV23-1 is sorted into the ORF group, with uncertain function. CDR3 length: 11 residues. The V gene lost 8 bases and the J gene lost 4 bases, with 9 bases spanning the gap. CDR3 sequence reads: CASDKLYEQYF. CDR3 in DNA: TGCGCCAGCGATAAACTGTACGAGCAGTACTTC.

The gene calls are TRBV30 and TRBJ1-1; D gene unclear. V lost 3 bases, J lost 6 bases, and 11 bases lay in between. Germline V gene lookup returns CDR1 GTSNPN and CDR2 SVGIG (reference sequence). The CDR3 totals 12 residues. The CDR3 spells CAWSAEQAEAFF. In DNA form, the CDR3 reads TGTGCCTGGAGCGCCGAACAAGCTGAAGCTTTCTTT.

This chain joins TRBV18 and TRBJ2-7, with no clear D. V was shortened by 3 bases and J by 1 base, with 7 bases between the two germline ends. The germline CDR1 and CDR2 sequences are KGHSH and LQKENI. This CDR3 is built from 13 residues. CDR3 bases: TGTGCCAGCTCACCCTCCTTATCCTACGAGCAGTACTTC. The encoded protein is CASSPSLSYEQYF.

This clone has just a few counts. The same CDR3 arises from other DNA sequences in this sample as well. The chain joins TRBV9 to TRBJ2-1, with 12 nucleotides matching TRBD2. The germline V gene has CDR1 SGDLS and CDR2 YYNGEE. Germline trimming cut 0 bases from V and 5 bases from J; bases unmatched to any gene: 3. CDR3 length equals 16 residues. In nucleotides, the CDR3 is TGTGCCAGCAGCGTAGGACTAGCGGGAGTCGACAATGAGCAGTTCTTC. This translates into CASSVGLAGVDNEQFF. Supplemented by reference TRBV9 and TRBJ2-1, the full variable domain reads DSGVTQTPKHLITATGQRVTLRCSPRSGDLSVYWYQQSLDQGLQFLIQYYNGEERAKGNILERFSAQQFPDLHSELNLSSLELGDSALYFCASSVGLAGVDNEQFFGPGTRLTVL.

This clone was detected a few times. The V and J genes are TRBV11-2 and TRBJ2-7; 8 nucleotides match TRBD2. This CDR3 spans 15 amino acids. Germline V gene data show CDR1 as SGHAT and CDR2 as FQNNGV. V shed 1 base, J shed 1 base, and the junction held 3 bases outside the gene matches. The CDR3 spells CASSLGPGGSYEQYF. The CDR3 nucleotides are TGTGCCAGCAGCTTAGGGCCGGGAGGGTCCTACGAGCAGTACTTC.

CDR3 nucleotide sequence: TGTGCCATCAGTGGGTCAGAGAGCACAGATACGCAGTATTTT. Translation gives CAISGSESTDTQYF. The gene calls are TRBV10-3 and TRBJ2-3; no definite D call. The CDR3 has 14 residues. The germline CDR1 and CDR2 sequences are ENHRY and SYGVKD. V was pared by 4 bases and J by 0 bases, with 8 bases between.

The chain is built from TRBV30 and TRBJ2-5; 9 nucleotides agree with TRBD2. Germline V gene lookup returns CDR1 GTSNPN and CDR2 SVGIG (reference sequence). Losses at the gene ends were 3 bases for V and 2 bases for J; bases not matched to a gene: 4. This CDR3 spans 14 amino acids. Written as DNA, the CDR3 is TGTGCCTGGAGGGCTAGCGGGACACAAGAGACCCAGTACTTC. Its protein product is CAWRASGTQETQYF.

The chain has TRBV20-1 and TRBJ1-2; weak D call: TRBD1 (5 bases). CDR1 and CDR2 (germline): DFQATT, SNEGSKA (reference sequence). Trimming pared 3 bases from V and 7 bases from J, leaving 15 bases between. This CDR3 region has 13 residues. As DNA, the CDR3 is TGCAGTGCTAGTGCGGGGGGGTGGAGTGGCTACACCTTC. Its translation is CSASAGGWSGYTF.

V is TRBV9 and J is TRBJ2-3; 9 bases align to TRBD2. CDR3 size: 16 residues. CDR1 and CDR2 from the germline V gene are SGDLS and YYNGEE. After removal of 0 bases from V and 3 bases from J, the junction contained 5 bases not matched to a gene. The CDR3 DNA reads TGTGCCAGCAGCGTAGACCCCAGCGGGGGGACAGATACGCAGTATTTT. This translates into CASSVDPSGGTDTQYF.

A word on this clone: The same CDR3 also results from other DNA sequences found in this sample. This chain links TRBV5-1 with TRBJ1-1; 7 bases map to TRBD1. Losses at the gene ends were 0 bases for V and 3 bases for J; bases not matched to a gene: 2. CDR1 and CDR2 (germline): SGHRS, YFSETQ. The CDR3 contains 14 residues. The CDR3 is CASSLGQGYTEAFF. In DNA form, the CDR3 reads TGCGCCAGCAGCTTGGGACAGGGTTACACTGAAGCTTTCTTT.

The chain links TRBV12-3 or TRBV12-4 to TRBJ1-1, with a tentative D call TRBD1 (5 bases). The V end lost 6 bases, the J end lost 1 base, and 9 bases lay between the germline ends. This CDR3 region has 13 residues. The CDR3 bases are TGTGCCAGCAGCCGGGGGACGAACACTGAAGCTTTCTTT. It translates to CASSRGTNTEAFF.